This T cell receptor beta chain originates from a study of CD8+CD57+ T cells in acquired aplastic anemia. Study-level information: On average, sorted CD4+ and CD8+ cells gave about 2.9 ug of DNA.

General observations from the study: Patients and controls turned out to have 25 to 30 CD8+ CDR3 sequences in common.

The study profiled TCR beta VDJ and CDR3 using genomic DNA as template. In TCRdb, the reads were re-called with MiXCR into one record per CDR3 protein. The sample has some 150,000 distinct CDR3 sequences, less than 45% seen once. At least ten counts were recorded for this clonotype. The antigen is unknown. CDR1 is LNHNV and CDR2 is YYDKDF in the germline V gene (reference sequence). V was pared by 5 bases and J by 0 bases, with 5 bases between. The CDR3 totals 14 residues. The receptor comes from a human donor in good health, serving as a control. The chain is built from TRBV15 and TRBJ1-6; no definite D call. Sample: sorted CD4+, CD8+, or CD8+CD57+ T cells (not recorded which) from PBMCs. In DNA, the CDR3 is TGTGCCACCAGCCCTCGCTCCTATAATTCACCCCTCCACTTT. Protein product: CATSPRSYNSPLHF.